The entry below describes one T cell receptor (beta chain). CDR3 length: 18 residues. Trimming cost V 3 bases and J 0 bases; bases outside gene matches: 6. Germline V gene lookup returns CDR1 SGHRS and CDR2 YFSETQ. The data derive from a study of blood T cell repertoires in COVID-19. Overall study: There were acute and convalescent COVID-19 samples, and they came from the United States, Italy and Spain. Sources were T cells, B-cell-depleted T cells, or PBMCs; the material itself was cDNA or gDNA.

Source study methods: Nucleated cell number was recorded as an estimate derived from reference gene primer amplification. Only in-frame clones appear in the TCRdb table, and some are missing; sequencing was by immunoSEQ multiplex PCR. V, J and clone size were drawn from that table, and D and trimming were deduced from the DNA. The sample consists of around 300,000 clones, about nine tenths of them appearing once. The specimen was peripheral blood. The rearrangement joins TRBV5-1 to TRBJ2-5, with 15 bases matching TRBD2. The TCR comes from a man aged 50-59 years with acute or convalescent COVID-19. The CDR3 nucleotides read TGCGCCAGCAGCTGGGGGACTAGCGGGGGGTCCTACCAAGAGACCCAGTACTTC. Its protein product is CASSWGTSGGSYQETQYF. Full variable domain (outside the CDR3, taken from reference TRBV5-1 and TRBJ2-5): KAGVTQTPRYLIKTRGQQVTLSCSPISGHRSVSWYQQTPGQGLQFLFEYFSETQRNKGNFPGRFSGRQFSNSRSEMNVSTLELGDSALYLCASSWGTSGGSYQETQYFGPGTRLLVL.